This T cell receptor beta chain was captured by sequencing in a study of OX40 agonist ivuxolimab in advanced cancers. Study-wide context: The dose-escalation group included hepatocellular carcinoma, melanoma, renal cell carcinoma and head and neck cancer. Regarding the study as a whole: Within 6 weeks, CD4+ and CD8+ blood T cells expanded clonally at 0.1 to 3.0 mg/kg.

As for this clone: Its cognate antigen is unknown.

Germline V gene sequence: CDR1 SGHRS, CDR2 YFSETQ. V trimming: 7 bases; J trimming: 0 bases; junction bases outside the gene matches: 10. The CDR3 length is 16 residues. Repertoires were generated with immunoSEQ multiplex PCR, while TCRdb's copy carries only in-frame clones and drops some. The data contain 70,000 to 95,000 clones, approximately 85% of them singletons. This clonotype was obtained from an adult with an advanced solid tumor such as melanoma, head and neck, liver or kidney cancer. The rearrangement uses TRBV5-1 and TRBJ2-3, with TRBD1 identical over 8 bases. Sequenced material: CD4+ or CD8+ T cells sorted from blood, taken in a trial of the OX40 agonist ivuxolimab. CDR3 residues: CASELGQGLSTDTQYF. As DNA, the CDR3 is TGCGCCAGCGAACTCGGACAGGGCCTAAGCACAGATACGCAGTATTTT.